The 32 T cell receptor beta chains reported below all come from one sample, sequenced in a study of control samples from healthy donors and cancer patients (TCRdb year 2020). Library preparation employed the immunoSEQ multiplex PCR assay. TCRdb carries this immuneACCESS record with in-frame sequences only. Its versions omit some clonotypes, under half of them owing to an unresolved V gene in the studies checked, with the rest unexplained. The sample contains 150,000 to 200,000 clones, over 85% of them found a single time. Of the sample, around 9.3% is held by the ten largest clones. Sequenced input: blood. The source is a woman between 40 and 55 years old in good health.

The V and J genes are TRBV6-2 or TRBV6-3 and TRBJ1-2; D is ambiguous. Trimming pared 2 bases from V and 5 bases from J, leaving 9 bases between. Germline V gene lookup returns CDR1 MNHEY and CDR2 SVGEGT. The CDR3 is 13 residues long. CDR3 in amino acids: CASSYTSAYGYTF. The CDR3 nucleotides are TGTGCCAGCAGTTACACATCAGCGTATGGCTACACCTTC.

V and J are TRBV6-2 or TRBV6-3 and TRBJ2-3; 8 bases are a match to TRBD2. Germline trimming cut 2 bases from V and 2 bases from J; bases unmatched to any gene: 3. This CDR3 spans 15 amino acids. Germline V lookup: CDR1 MNHEY, CDR2 SVGEGT. As DNA, the CDR3 is TGTGCCAGCAGTTACACGGGGGGGCCCACAGATACGCAGTATTTT. Encoded protein: CASSYTGGPTDTQYF.

The chain recombines TRBV6-2 or TRBV6-3 with TRBJ1-2; D is uncertain. Germline CDR1 MNHEY, CDR2 SVGEGT. This CDR3 is built from 14 residues. V was cut by 3 bases and J by 1 base, with 9 bases left in between. The CDR3 nucleotides read TGTGCCAGCAGTTATTTGAGTTTTAACTATGGCTACACCTTC. It codes for CASSYLSFNYGYTF.

This sequence joins TRBV15 and TRBJ2-7, with 7 bases fitting TRBD2. Trimming removed 0 bases from V and 2 bases from J; junction bases left unmatched: 1. The V gene's germline CDR1 is LNHNV and CDR2 YYDKDF (reference sequence). The CDR3 is 14 residues long. The CDR3 spells CATSRDRGAYEQYF. The DNA of the CDR3 is TGTGCCACCAGCAGAGATCGGGGGGCCTACGAGCAGTACTTC.

J is TRBJ1-4 and V is TRBV25-1; 8 bases are shared with TRBD1. Trimming took 7 bases from V and 5 from J; bases not matched to a gene: 3. Germline CDR1 MGHDK, CDR2 SYGVNS. The CDR3 is 13 amino acids. CDR3 nucleotides: TGTGCCAGCAAGGGACAGGAAAATGAAAAACTGTTTTTT. Encoded protein: CASKGQENEKLFF.

The V and J genes are TRBV29-1 and TRBJ2-1; no definite D call. CDR3 length: 14 residues. CDR1 SQVTM and CDR2 ANQGSEA come from the germline V gene. With 4 bases removed from V and 3 bases from J, the gap between germline ends came to 13 bases. The CDR3 DNA sequence: TGCAGCGTTGGGGCTCCTATTCTCTACAATGAGCAGTTCTTC. Amino acids: CSVGAPILYNEQFF.

V gene TRBV19 combines with J gene TRBJ1-6; D call uncertain. Trimming stripped 8 bases from V and 2 bases from J, with 7 bases between. Germline values: CDR1 LNHDA, CDR2 SQIVND (reference sequence). CDR3 length: 13 residues. CDR3 residues: CASVDTYNSPLHF. The CDR3 DNA sequence: TGTGCCAGTGTGGATACCTATAATTCACCCCTCCACTTT. The whole variable domain, remainder taken from reference TRBV19 and TRBJ1-6, is DGGITQSPKYLFRKEGQNVTLSCEQNLNHDAMYWYRQDPGQGLRLIYYSQIVNDFQKGDIAEGYSVSREKKESFPLTVTSAQKNPTAFYLCASVDTYNSPLHFGNGTRLTVT.

The chain has TRBV10-3 and TRBJ1-1; D remains ambiguous. This CDR3 contains 15 residues. V shed 2 bases and J shed 5 bases, with 15 bases lying between them. Germline CDR1 ENHRY, CDR2 SYGVKD. CDR3 residues: CAISEKDLRGTEAFF. The CDR3 bases are TGTGCCATCAGTGAGAAGGATCTGAGAGGAACTGAAGCTTTCTTT.

The gene calls are TRBV19 and TRBJ1-5; the match to TRBD1 covers 9 bases. The CDR3 totals 17 residues. The germline CDR1 and CDR2 sequences are LNHDA and SQIVND (reference sequence). The V and J ends lost 5 bases and 1 base, in that order; junction bases with no gene match: 9. The CDR3 DNA reads as TGTGCCAGTAGTGTAACAGGGGGCGGCTTGAGCAATCAGCCCCAGCATTTT. As protein: CASSVTGGGLSNQPQHF.

This chain links TRBV4-2 with TRBJ1-2; 9 nucleotides match TRBD1. The CDR3 has 15 residues. Germline CDR1 reads LGHNA; CDR2 reads YNFKEQ. Losses at the gene ends were 1 base for V and 7 bases for J; bases not matched to a gene: 7. The CDR3 protein is CASSQGDREAGGYTF. Here the CDR3 DNA reads TGTGCCAGCAGCCAAGGGGACAGGGAGGCGGGTGGCTACACCTTC.

The chain has TRBV5-3 and TRBJ2-1; tentative D call: TRBD1 (6 bases). TRBV5-3 is an ORF; its function is uncertain. The CDR3 is made up of 14 amino acids. V lost 6 bases to trimming and J lost 4 bases, with 14 bases between them. The CDR3: CARTGPGEYNEQFF. For the CDR3, the DNA is TGTGCCAGAACGGGCCCAGGGGAATACAATGAGCAGTTCTTC.

The chain recombines TRBV4-3 with TRBJ1-1; tentatively, D is TRBD1 (5 bases). Germline CDR1 reads LGHNA; CDR2 reads YSLEER. V gave up 2 bases and J gave up 6 bases, with 10 bases separating them. CDR3 length equals 13 residues. The DNA for the CDR3 is TGCGCCAGCAGCCAACGGGGCGGCGCTGAAGCTTTCTTT. It yields the protein CASSQRGGAEAFF.

This chain links TRBV29-1 with TRBJ1-2; D is possibly TRBD1 (6 bases). V was pared by 1 base and J by 7 bases, with 13 bases between. This CDR3 contains 13 residues. In germline, CDR1 is SQVTM, CDR2 ANQGSEA. The CDR3 DNA is TGCAGCGTTGAAGGGCCAGGGGCGGCTGGCTACACCTTC. It codes for CSVEGPGAAGYTF.

The rearrangement joins TRBV19 to TRBJ2-5; D gene unclear. Per germline, CDR1 LNHDA and CDR2 SQIVND (reference sequence). This CDR3 has 12 residues. Deletions cut 5 bases from V and 4 bases from J, with 8 bases between. The CDR3 spells CASSRRGETQYF. In DNA form, the CDR3 reads TGTGCCAGTAGTCGGCGTGGAGAGACCCAGTACTTC.

This clone was counted between two and nine times. The V and J genes are TRBV5-6 and TRBJ1-1; tentatively, D is TRBD1 (5 bases). V lost 4 bases, J lost 1 base, and 11 bases lay in between. The CDR3 has 14 amino acids. Germline lookup yields CDR1 SGHDT and CDR2 YYEEEE. This CDR3 reads CASSIRGKNTEAFF. DNA of the CDR3: TGTGCCAGCAGCATCCGGGGGAAGAACACTGAAGCTTTCTTT.

V usage is TRBV28 and J usage is TRBJ1-2; D is possibly TRBD1 (6 bases). Trimming pared 2 bases from V and 7 bases from J, leaving 17 bases between. The CDR3 has 15 residues. Germline V gene sequence: CDR1 MDHEN, CDR2 SYDVKM. The CDR3 is CASSLIRGRGVGYTF. CDR3 DNA sequence: TGTGCCAGCAGTTTAATTCGCGGCAGGGGAGTTGGCTACACCTTC.

This chain connects TRBV5-1 to TRBJ2-1; tentatively, D is TRBD1 or TRBD2 (6 bases each). This CDR3 contains 11 residues. The germline gives CDR1 SGHRS, CDR2 YFSETQ. Deletions cut 2 bases from V and 14 bases from J, with 11 bases between. CDR3 nucleotide sequence: TGCGCCAGCAGCTTTGAGGGGGGAAAGTTCTTC. It yields the protein CASSFEGGKFF.

The chain is built from TRBV10-3 and TRBJ2-7, with a tentative D call TRBD2 (6 bases). The germline gives CDR1 ENHRY, CDR2 SYGVKD. The CDR3 consists of 15 residues. V was pared by 2 bases and J by 3 bases, with 14 bases between. The CDR3 region is CAISEEGGAGYEQYF. The CDR3 coding sequence is TGTGCCATCAGTGAGGAGGGAGGAGCGGGCTACGAGCAGTACTTC.

The chain has TRBV4-1 and TRBJ1-2, with 7 bases identical to TRBD1. V lost 4 bases, J lost 5 bases, and 7 bases stayed unmatched. Germline assignment: CDR1 MGHRA and CDR2 YSYEKL. This CDR3 spans 14 amino acids. The CDR3 region has the DNA TGCGCCAGCAGCCCATACCAGACAGGGTATGGCTACACCTTC. Encoded protein: CASSPYQTGYGYTF.

The V call is TRBV6-5, the J call TRBJ1-1; D remains ambiguous. Germline CDR1 reads MNHEY; CDR2 reads SVGAGI. Deletions cut 0 bases from V and 1 base from J, with 9 bases between. CDR3 length equals 15 residues. The CDR3 sequence is CASSYSTRGNTEAFF. CDR3 sequence (DNA): TGTGCCAGCAGTTACTCGACACGGGGGAACACTGAAGCTTTCTTT.

The chain employs TRBV5-8 and TRBJ1-2, with no clear D. CDR1 is SGHTS and CDR2 is YDEGEE in the germline V gene. Trimming shortened V by 2 bases and J by 0 bases, and 5 bases separated the two germline ends. CDR3 length equals 13 residues. The CDR3 is CASSFRANYGYTF. CDR3 bases: TGTGCCAGCAGCTTCAGAGCTAACTATGGCTACACCTTC.

The table lists this clone with a few counts. The V and J genes are TRBV2 and TRBJ2-2; D not certain. Per the germline V gene, CDR1 is SNHLY and CDR2 is FYNNEI. Trimming left V 7 bases short and J 3 bases short, with 6 bases between. This CDR3 is built from 12 residues. The CDR3 sequence is CASTDDTGELFF. The CDR3, as DNA: TGTGCCAGCACCGACGACACCGGGGAGCTGTTTTTT.

The rearrangement uses TRBV15 and TRBJ1-2; weak D call: TRBD1 (5 bases). The CDR3 extends over 16 amino acids. Trimming took off 0 bases at V and 8 bases at J, with 19 bases between the two ends. Germline V gene sequence: CDR1 LNHNV, CDR2 YYDKDF (reference sequence). The chain's CDR3 is CATSRDRAAGVGGYTF. In DNA, the CDR3 is TGTGCCACCAGCAGAGATAGAGCTGCGGGGGTTGGCGGCTACACCTTC.

The chain is built from TRBV7-2 and TRBJ1-2; unclear D gene. Trimming took 9 bases from V and 4 from J, leaving 12 bases between them. The CDR3 covers 12 residues. Per the germline V gene, CDR1 is SGHTA and CDR2 is FQGNSA. CDR3 sequence: CASSWRAYGYTF. Written as DNA, the CDR3 is TGTGCCAGTTCCTGGAGGGCCTATGGCTACACCTTC.

This sequence joins TRBV5-1 and TRBJ2-7; D may be TRBD1 or TRBD2 (5 bases each). The CDR3 runs 12 residues. CDR1 SGHRS and CDR2 YFSETQ come from the germline V gene. Deletions cut 5 bases from V and 6 bases from J, with 12 bases between. The DNA of the CDR3 is TGCGCCAGCAGTTCCTTGGGGGTCGAGCAGTACTTC. Residues: CASSSLGVEQYF.

The chain joins TRBV11-2 to TRBJ1-3; D is unresolved. The CDR3 is made up of 15 amino acids. V was shortened by 4 bases and J by 2 bases, with 12 bases between the two germline ends. Germline CDR1 reads SGHAT; CDR2 reads FQNNGV. CDR3 sequence reads: CASSSTSGAGNTIYF. DNA of the CDR3: TGTGCCAGCAGCTCCACCTCGGGAGCTGGAAACACCATATATTTT.

The rearrangement joins TRBV5-4 to TRBJ2-1, with D tentatively TRBD1 (5 bases). V dropped 3 bases and J dropped 10 bases, with 11 bases sitting between them. The CDR3 length is 12 residues. CDR1 is SGHNT, CDR2 YYREEE, per germline (reference sequence). As DNA, the CDR3 is TGTGCCAGCAGCTCCTGGACACAGGAGCAGTTCTTC. Translation gives CASSSWTQEQFF.

This chain uses TRBV7-9 with TRBJ1-2; D is perhaps TRBD1 (5 bases). The V end lost 4 bases, the J end lost 8 bases, and 23 bases lay between the germline ends. Germline V lookup: CDR1 SEHNR, CDR2 FQNEAQ (reference sequence). CDR3 length: 16 residues. The CDR3 DNA sequence: TGTGCCAGCAGCTCCCGCCTGGGTGAGGGACTTGAGGGCTACACCTTC. Translating it yields CASSSRLGEGLEGYTF.

V and J are TRBV7-9 and TRBJ2-1; D could derive from TRBD1 or TRBD2 (5 bases each). This CDR3 comprises 15 residues. The V end lost 6 bases, the J end lost 10 bases, and 22 bases lay between the germline ends. CDR1 is SEHNR, CDR2 FQNEAQ, per germline (reference sequence). The CDR3 bases are TGTGCCAGCAGACTGACTGGGACGACCTCAGGGGAGCAGTTCTTC. Its translation: CASRLTGTTSGEQFF.

The chain links TRBV6-2 or TRBV6-3 to TRBJ1-6; 7 bases fit TRBD1. The germline V gene has CDR1 MNHEY and CDR2 SVGEGT. The CDR3 length is 17 residues. Germline trimming cut 0 bases from V and 10 bases from J; bases unmatched to any gene: 12. CDR3 in DNA: TGTGCCAGCAGTTACTCCGCCGGACAGGCAGGGAGGTCACCCCTCCACTTT. Translation gives CASSYSAGQAGRSPLHF.

This clone was seen just once. The chain links TRBV7-9 to TRBJ1-6; the D gene is possibly TRBD1 (5 bases). The CDR3 consists of 16 residues. Per germline, CDR1 SEHNR and CDR2 FQNEAQ (reference sequence). Trimming took off 6 bases at V and 3 bases at J, with 15 bases between the two ends. DNA of the CDR3: TGTGCCAGCAGTCCTACGGGGGGAAACTATAATTCACCCCTCCACTTT. Residues: CASSPTGGNYNSPLHF. The whole variable domain, remainder taken from reference TRBV7-9 and TRBJ1-6, is DTGVSQNPRHKITKRGQNVTFRCDPISEHNRLYWYRQTLGQGPEFLTYFQNEAQLEKSRLLSDRFSAERPKGSFSTLEIQRTEQGDSAMYLCASSPTGGNYNSPLHFGNGTRLTVT.

The genes are TRBV18 and TRBJ2-7, with a weak D call TRBD2 (7 bases). CDR3 length: 14 amino acids. CDR1 is KGHSH and CDR2 is LQKENI in the germline V gene. The ends were cut back, 3 bases at V and 4 bases at J, with 13 bases in the middle. The CDR3: CASSPGASGYEQYF. The DNA of the CDR3 is TGTGCCAGCTCACCGGGGGCTAGCGGTTACGAGCAGTACTTC.